This paragraph covers one T cell receptor (beta chain) sequence. What it recognizes is unknown. MiXCR was run by TCRdb on the reads, yielding one entry per CDR3 protein. The sample holds 640,000 or so distinct CDR3 sequences, 30% to 40% seen once. This specimen comes from a study of T cell repertoires in cytomegalovirus infection. Study-wide results and caveats: Across the ex vivo response, the dominant clonotypes were HLA-C-restricted CMV-specific TCR beta clonotypes.

The source was cultured PBMCs, collected from culture after CMV antigen stimulation. This clonotype was obtained from a human donor in good health (CMV status not recorded). Some clones in this sample may be carry-over from other donors' samples.

CDR3 in DNA: TGTGCCAGCAGGAGGTGGGGGGGCGCTAACAATGAGCAGTTCTTC. This codes for CASRRWGGANNEQFF. The chain is built from TRBV12-3 or TRBV12-4 and TRBJ2-1; D might be TRBD2 (7 bases). Between the trimmed V and J ends, which lost 6 bases and 5 bases, there was a span of 17 bases. The CDR3 is 15 amino acids.